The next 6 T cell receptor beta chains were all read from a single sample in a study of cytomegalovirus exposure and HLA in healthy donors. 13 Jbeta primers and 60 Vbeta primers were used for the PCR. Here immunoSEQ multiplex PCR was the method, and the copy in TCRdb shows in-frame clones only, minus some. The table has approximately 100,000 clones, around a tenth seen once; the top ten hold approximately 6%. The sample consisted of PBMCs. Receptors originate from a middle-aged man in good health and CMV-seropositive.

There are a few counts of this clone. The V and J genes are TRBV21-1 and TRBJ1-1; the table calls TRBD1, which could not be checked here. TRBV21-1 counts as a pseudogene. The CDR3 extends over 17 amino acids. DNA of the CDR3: TGTGCCAGCAGCAATGGTGGGACAGGGCTTTTCTGCACTGAAGCTTTCTTT. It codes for CASSNGGTGLFCTEAFF.

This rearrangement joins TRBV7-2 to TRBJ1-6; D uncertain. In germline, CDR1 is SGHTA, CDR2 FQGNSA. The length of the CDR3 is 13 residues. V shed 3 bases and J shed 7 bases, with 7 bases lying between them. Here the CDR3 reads CASSFRGNSPLHF. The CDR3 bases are TGTGCCAGCAGCTTTCGCGGGAATTCACCCCTCCACTTT.

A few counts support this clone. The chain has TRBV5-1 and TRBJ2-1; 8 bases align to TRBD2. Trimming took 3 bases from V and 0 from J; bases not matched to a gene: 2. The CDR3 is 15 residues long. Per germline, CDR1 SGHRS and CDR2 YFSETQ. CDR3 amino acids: CASSWSGSSYNEQFF. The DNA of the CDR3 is TGCGCCAGCAGCTGGAGCGGGAGCTCCTACAATGAGCAGTTCTTC.

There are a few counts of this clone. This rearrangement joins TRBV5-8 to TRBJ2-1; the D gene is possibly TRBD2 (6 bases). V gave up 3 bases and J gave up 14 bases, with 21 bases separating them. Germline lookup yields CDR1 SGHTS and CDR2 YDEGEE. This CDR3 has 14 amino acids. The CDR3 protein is CASSYSGTSLDEFF. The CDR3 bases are TGTGCCAGCAGCTACTCCGGGACTTCCCTCGACGAGTTCTTC.

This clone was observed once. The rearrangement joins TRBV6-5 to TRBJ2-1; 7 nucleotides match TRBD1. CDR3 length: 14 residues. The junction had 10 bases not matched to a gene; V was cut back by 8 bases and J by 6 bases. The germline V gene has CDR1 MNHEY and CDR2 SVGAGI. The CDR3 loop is CASETQGVSNEQFF. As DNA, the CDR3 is TGTGCCAGCGAAACCCAGGGGGTGAGCAATGAGCAGTTCTTC.

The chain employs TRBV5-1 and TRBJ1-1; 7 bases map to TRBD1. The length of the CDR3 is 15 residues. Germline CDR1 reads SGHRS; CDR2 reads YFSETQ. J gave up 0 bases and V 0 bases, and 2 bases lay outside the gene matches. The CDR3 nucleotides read TGCGCCAGCAGCTTGGCCGGGACAGTGAACACTGAAGCTTTCTTT. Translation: CASSLAGTVNTEAFF.